This section outlines one T cell receptor beta chain sequence together with its context. Its antigen is not known. The CDR3 is 16 residues long. Trimming stripped 1 base from V and 1 base from J, with 13 bases between. Germline CDR1 is MNHEY and CDR2 is SMNVEV (reference sequence). These data come from a study of blood T cells in healthy people across ages. Per individual sample, total RNA of at least 6 micrograms was extracted. Study-wide findings and caveats: Leaving the PBMCs unsorted stopped any conclusive comparison of naive versus antigen-experienced cells.

PCR was performed a second time for roughly 7 to 11 cycles using a sample-barcoded 5' primer and a J-beta primer mix. Tags on each cDNA molecule came from a template-switch adaptor with 12 random nucleotides. TCRdb independently ran MiXCR on the 5' RACE reads; one entry per CDR3 protein. In the table there are over a million distinct CDR3 sequences, approximately 39% of which are singletons. The sequence was collected from a woman under 30 in good health. The V gene is TRBV27, the J gene TRBJ1-1; the D is unclear. Sequencing was carried out using blood. Here the CDR3 DNA reads TGTGCCAGCAGTTTATATCAACCGGGTACGAACACTGAAGCTTTCTTT. It is translated as CASSLYQPGTNTEAFF.